Shown below are 15 T cell receptor beta chains from a single sample sequenced in a study of T cells in Graves' hyperthyroidism and ophthalmopathy. Amplified regions were TCR beta CDR3 sequences from RNA transcripts. With the HTBI primer set, the TCR CDR3 went through a first round of RT-PCR. MiXCR, applied by TCRdb to the multiplex PCR reads, yields one record per CDR3 protein. The table shows some 600,000 distinct CDR3 sequences, with more than 11% occurring only once. Sequencing input: blood. These receptors originate from a woman under 40 with Graves' hyperthyroidism that later progressed to Graves' ophthalmopathy.

The rearrangement uses TRBV7-2 and TRBJ2-1, with TRBD2 identical over 10 bases. The germline gives CDR1 SGHTA, CDR2 FQGNSA. This CDR3 has 17 residues. J lost 9 bases, V lost 1 base, and 12 bases had no gene match. In nucleotides, the CDR3 is TGTGCCAGCAGCTTAGGGTCCCGGGCTAGCGGGAGTCGTGAGCAGTTCTTC. Translated: CASSLGSRASGSREQFF. Combining the CDR3 with reference TRBV7-2 and TRBJ2-1 gives the whole variable domain GAGVSQSPSNKVTEKGKDVELRCDPISGHTALYWYRQSLGQGLEFLIYFQGNSAPDKSGLPSDRFSAERTGGSVSTLTIQRTQQEDSAVYLCASSLGSRASGSREQFFGPGTRLTVL.

This clonotype came up many times. The CDR3 sequence: CASNHGGPGNTEAFF. The CDR3 nucleotides read TGTGCCAGCAACCATGGGGGGCCGGGGAACACTGAAGCTTTCTTT. The chain joins TRBV14 to TRBJ1-1; weak D call: TRBD1 (6 bases). This CDR3 has 15 amino acids. Trimming cost V 7 bases and J 1 base, with 16 bases left between them. CDR1 SGHDN and CDR2 FVKESK come from the germline V gene.

This clonotype was counted at least ten times. The J gene is TRBJ2-3, the V gene TRBV7-9; no reliable D call. The CDR3 runs 14 residues. Looked up from germline, CDR1 is SEHNR and CDR2 is FQNEAQ (reference sequence). Trimming stripped 4 bases from V and 4 bases from J, with 12 bases between. The DNA of the CDR3 is TGTGCCAGCAGCTCAATCCCTGGGGCAGATACGCAGTATTTT. Its protein product is CASSSIPGADTQYF.

This clonotype has at least ten counts. The gene calls are TRBV5-1 and TRBJ2-6; D uncertain. Trimming left V 4 bases short and J 4 bases short, with 9 bases between. The CDR3 has 14 residues. Germline values: CDR1 SGHRS, CDR2 YFSETQ. CDR3 loop: CASSPAPGANVLTF. The CDR3 region has the DNA TGCGCCAGCAGCCCGGCCCCCGGGGCCAACGTCCTGACTTTC.

This clonotype was recorded at least ten times. The gene calls are TRBV12-3 or TRBV12-4 and TRBJ2-1, with 11 bases identical to TRBD2. The CDR3 consists of 17 residues. The junction had 8 bases not matched to a gene; V was cut back by 6 bases and J by 1 base. This CDR3 is CASRPTSGRRSYNEQFF. The CDR3, as DNA: TGTGCCAGCAGACCCACTAGCGGGAGAAGGTCCTACAATGAGCAGTTCTTC.

This clonotype was detected many times. J is TRBJ1-1 and V is TRBV10-3; the match to TRBD1 covers 7 bases. J lost 5 bases, V lost 4 bases, and 7 bases had no gene match. Germline V gene data show CDR1 as ENHRY and CDR2 as SYGVKD. The CDR3 totals 14 residues. CDR3 DNA: TGTGCCATCAGTGTCGGGGACAGAGAGACTGAAGCTTTCTTT. Translated: CAISVGDRETEAFF.

This clonotype was detected many times. The chain combines TRBV13 with TRBJ2-5, with TRBD2 identical over 13 bases. V lost 3 bases, J lost 4 bases, and 8 bases stayed unmatched. Germline V gene lookup returns CDR1 PRHDT and CDR2 FYEKMQ (reference sequence). This CDR3 is built from 17 residues. The CDR3 DNA follows: TGTGCCAGCAGCTTTAGACTAGCGGGAGGACTTTTAGAGACCCAGTACTTC. It specifies CASSFRLAGGLLETQYF.

This clonotype was picked up many times. The V and J genes are TRBV6-1 and TRBJ2-7; possibly TRBD2 for D (5 bases). Germline V gives CDR1 MNHNS, CDR2 SASEGT. The CDR3 contains 11 residues. The V and J ends lost 5 bases and 6 bases respectively, with 8 bases between them. Here the CDR3 reads CASSRGGEQYF. The CDR3 DNA is TGTGCCAGCAGTCGGGGTGGCGAGCAGTACTTC.

About this clonotype: Germline and junction disagree at one end, which may indicate a read error. V is TRBV19 and J is TRBJ2-3, with a weak D call TRBD1 (5 bases). The CDR3 extends over 14 amino acids. Germline V gene lookup returns CDR1 LNHDA and CDR2 SQIVND (reference sequence). CDR3 bases: TGTGCCAGCAGTAACGCCAGGGGCACAGATACGCAGTATTTT. Protein: CASSNARGTDTQYF. Looking up the rest from reference TRBV19 and TRBJ2-3 gives the full variable domain: DGGITQSPKYLFRKEGQNVTLSCEQNLNHDAMYWYRQDPGQGLRLIYYSQIVNDFQKGDIAEGYSVSREKKESFPLTVTSAQKNPTAFYLCASSNARGTDTQYFGPGTRLTVL.

The table lists this clonotype with many counts. V and J are TRBV12-3 or TRBV12-4 and TRBJ1-6, with D tentatively TRBD1 (5 bases). This CDR3 has 16 residues. The V and J ends lost 3 bases and 10 bases respectively, with 19 bases between them. CDR3 sequence (DNA): TGTGCCAGCAGTTTTAGCCCCCAGCCCGGGACGTCACCCCTCCACTTT. Protein product: CASSFSPQPGTSPLHF.

This clonotype appeared many times. The V and J genes are TRBV11-3 and TRBJ2-4, with TRBD1 identical over 7 bases. CDR1 is SGHNT and CDR2 is YENEEA in the germline V gene. The length of the CDR3 is 14 residues. The V segment lost 5 bases and the J segment 3 bases; nucleotides outside the gene matches: 4. The DNA for the CDR3 is TGTGCCAGCAGCGAGGGGGCCGGCAAAAACATTCAGTACTTC. This codes for CASSEGAGKNIQYF. Drawing the rest from reference TRBV11-3 and TRBJ2-4, the complete variable domain is EAGVVQSPRYKIIEKKQPVAFWCNPISGHNTLYWYLQNLGQGPELLIRYENEEAVDDSQLPKDRFSAERLKGVDSTLKIQPAELGDSAVYLCASSEGAGKNIQYFGAGTRLSVL.

This chain connects TRBV30 to TRBJ2-2, with D possibly being TRBD2 (6 bases). V was trimmed by 2 bases and J by 5 bases, leaving 12 bases between them. The CDR3 length is 14 residues. Per the germline V gene, CDR1 is GTSNPN and CDR2 is SVGIG (reference sequence). CDR3 loop: CAWSFLGGTGELFF. CDR3 DNA sequence: TGTGCCTGGAGTTTTTTGGGGGGTACCGGGGAGCTGTTTTTT.

This clonotype was observed at least ten times. The chain employs TRBV9 and TRBJ2-3; D tentatively fits TRBD1 or TRBD2 (5 bases each). The ends were cut back, 0 bases at V and 6 bases at J, with 8 bases in the middle. CDR1 is SGDLS, CDR2 YYNGEE, per germline. The CDR3 runs to 13 residues. CDR3 in DNA: TGTGCCAGCAGCGTAGCTTGGGGGGATACGCAGTATTTT. It encodes CASSVAWGDTQYF. Variable domain in full (rest from reference TRBV9 and TRBJ2-3): DSGVTQTPKHLITATGQRVTLRCSPRSGDLSVYWYQQSLDQGLQFLIQYYNGEERAKGNILERFSAQQFPDLHSELNLSSLELGDSALYFCASSVAWGDTQYFGPGTRLTVL.

This clonotype showed up many times. This sequence joins TRBV30 and TRBJ1-5, with TRBD1 matching 7 bases. This CDR3 has 15 amino acids. Germline CDR1 reads GTSNPN; CDR2 reads SVGIG (reference sequence). Trimming took 1 base from V and 1 from J; bases not matched to a gene: 4. CDR3 amino acids: CAWSAGGGSNQPQHF. CDR3 sequence (DNA): TGTGCCTGGAGTGCAGGGGGGGGAAGCAATCAGCCCCAGCATTTT.

This clonotype came up many times. CDR3 protein: CASSLVEANEQFF. The CDR3 region has the DNA TGTGCCAGCAGCTTGGTAGAAGCGAATGAGCAGTTCTTC. The chain is built from TRBV7-3 and TRBJ2-1; D is undetermined. V shed 3 bases and J shed 7 bases, with 10 bases lying between them. Germline V CDR1 and CDR2: SGHTA, FQGTGA. The CDR3 runs 13 residues.